This T cell receptor (beta chain) was observed in a study of regulatory T cells in long-lasting Graves disease. Study-wide points: A greater number of public clonotypes (fewer than 3,000) was shared by persistent patients than by new patients (around 1,000).

TCR beta libraries were built with iRepertoire HTBI primers and Arm-PCR of CDR3 regions. TCRdb recomputed calls from the multiplex PCR reads with MiXCR, one row per CDR3 protein. The table records about 440,000 distinct CDR3 sequences, 14% to 15% of them present only once. In germline, CDR1 is LNHDA, CDR2 SQIVND (reference sequence). CDR3 size: 16 residues. The V end was cut by 3 bases, the J end by 4 bases, with 17 bases between. In the case of this clonotype: Antigen specificity is unknown.

Regarding time point: newly diagnosed GD, antithyroid drugs for less than 3 months. With RNA extracted from PBMCs as input, the TCR library was made. Patients of an endocrinology department in Xi'an, China, were included. These data were likewise used in another study, on T cells in Graves' hyperthyroidism and ophthalmopathy.

The sequence came from a woman in her thirties with Graves disease. The sequencing here drew on peripheral blood mononuclear cells (PBMCs), taken at new diagnosis, from a patient treated with antithyroid drugs. The gene calls are TRBV19 and TRBJ2-3, with unresolved D. CDR3 in amino acids: CASSIKLVAPPDTQYF. CDR3 bases: TGTGCCAGTAGTATCAAGTTAGTCGCCCCGCCAGATACGCAGTATTTT.